The sample holds a few counts of the clone carrying this TCR beta chain. Antigen: not known. In the authors' workflow: From ImmunoSEQ came sequences covering only the junction and carrying no quality scores, so filtering differed. The method was immunoSEQ multiplex PCR; TCRdb's version includes in-frame clones alone and lacks a portion of them. V and J calls and clone size are those listed in that table; D and trimming were worked out from the DNA. The sample lists roughly 500,000 clones, 76% occurring once. This entry comes from a study of shared clonotypes between healthy human individuals. Study outcomes and limitations: Few donors limited the genetic and exposure-history diversity represented. The researchers took only blood, and tissue repertoires probably look different.

This CDR3 is built from 14 residues. Between the trimmed V and J ends, which lost 4 bases and 0 bases, there was a span of 10 bases. The germline V gene encodes CDR1 MGHRA and CDR2 YSYEKL. Sample: PBMCs. The gene calls are TRBV4-1 and TRBJ2-7; D uncertain. This TCR was sampled from a woman in her 40s in good health. Some clones in this sample may be carry-over from other donors' samples. The CDR3 nucleotides read TGCGCCAGCAGCCTGACAAGTATCTCCTACGAGCAGTACTTC. Encoded protein: CASSLTSISYEQYF.